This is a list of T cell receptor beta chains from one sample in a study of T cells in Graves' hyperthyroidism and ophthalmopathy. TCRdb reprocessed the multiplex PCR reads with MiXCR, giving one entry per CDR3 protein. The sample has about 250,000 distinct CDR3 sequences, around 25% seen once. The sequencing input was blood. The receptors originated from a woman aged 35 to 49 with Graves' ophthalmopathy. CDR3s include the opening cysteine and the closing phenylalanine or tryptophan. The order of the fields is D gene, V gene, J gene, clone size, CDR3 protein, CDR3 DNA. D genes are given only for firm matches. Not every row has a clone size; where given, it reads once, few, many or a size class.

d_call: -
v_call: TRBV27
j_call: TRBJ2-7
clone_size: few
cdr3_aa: CASSLNGGEQYF
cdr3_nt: TGTGCCAGCAGTTTAAACGGGGGAGAGCAGTACTTC

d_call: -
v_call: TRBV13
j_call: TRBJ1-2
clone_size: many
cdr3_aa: CASSFTRGNGYTF
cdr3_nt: TGTGCCAGCAGCTTTACCCGGGGGAATGGCTACACCTTC

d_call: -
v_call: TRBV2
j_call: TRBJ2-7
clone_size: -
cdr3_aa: CASMDVEPYEQYF
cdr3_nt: TGTGCCAGCATGGATGTTGAGCCCTACGAGCAGTACTTC

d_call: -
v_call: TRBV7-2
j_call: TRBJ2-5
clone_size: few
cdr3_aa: CASSPTDIQETQYF
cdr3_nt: TGTGCCAGCAGCCCCACAGACATTCAAGAGACCCAGTACTTC

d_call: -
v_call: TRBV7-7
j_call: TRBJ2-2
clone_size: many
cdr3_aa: CASSLGESVTGELFF
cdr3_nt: TGTGCTAGCAGCTTAGGGGAGTCGGTCACCGGGGAGCTGTTTTTT

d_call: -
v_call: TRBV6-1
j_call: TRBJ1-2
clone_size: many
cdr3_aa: CASSEDQTLRTTGVYGYTF
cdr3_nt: TGTGCCAGCAGTGAAGATCAGACTTTACGAACGACGGGGGTATATGGCTACACCTTC

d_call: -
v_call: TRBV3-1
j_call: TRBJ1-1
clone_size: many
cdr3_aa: CASKRTDGKNTEAFF
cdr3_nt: TGTGCCAGCAAAAGGACAGATGGTAAGAACACTGAAGCTTTCTTT

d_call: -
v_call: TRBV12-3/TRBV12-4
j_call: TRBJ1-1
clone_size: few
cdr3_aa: CASSNYVSLNTEACF
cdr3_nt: TGTGCCAGCAGCAACTATGTCAGTTTGAACACTGAAGCTTGCTTT

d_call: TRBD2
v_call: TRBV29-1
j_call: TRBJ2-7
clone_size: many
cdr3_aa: CSVEGLAGTYEQYF
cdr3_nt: TGCAGCGTTGAAGGACTAGCGGGGACCTACGAGCAGTACTTC

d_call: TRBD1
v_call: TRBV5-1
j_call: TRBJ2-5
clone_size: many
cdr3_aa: CASSLNPGQGGETQYF
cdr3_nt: TGCGCCAGCAGCTTAAACCCGGGACAGGGAGGGGAGACCCAGTACTTC

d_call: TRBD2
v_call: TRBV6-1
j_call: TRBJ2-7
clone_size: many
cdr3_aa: CASSPPGLDAGEQYF
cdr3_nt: TGTGCCAGCAGCCCCCCGGGACTAGATGCGGGCGAGCAGTACTTC

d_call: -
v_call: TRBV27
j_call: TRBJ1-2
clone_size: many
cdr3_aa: CASSLSGALIYGYTF
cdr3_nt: TGTGCCAGCAGTTTATCAGGGGCGCTTATCTATGGCTACACCTTC

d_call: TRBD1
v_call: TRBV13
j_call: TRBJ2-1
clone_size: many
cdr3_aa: CASSSPGQEYNEQFF
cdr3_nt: TGTGCCAGCAGCTCACCGGGACAGGAGTACAATGAGCAGTTCTTC

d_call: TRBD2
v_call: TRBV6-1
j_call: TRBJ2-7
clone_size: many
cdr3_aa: CASRKSGTSGSYEQYF
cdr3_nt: TGTGCCAGCAGGAAATCCGGGACTAGCGGGAGCTACGAGCAGTACTTC

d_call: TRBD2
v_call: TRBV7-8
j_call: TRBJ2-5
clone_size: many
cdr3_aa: CASSPSGSETQYF
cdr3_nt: TGTGCCAGCAGCCCCAGCGGGAGCGAGACCCAGTACTTC

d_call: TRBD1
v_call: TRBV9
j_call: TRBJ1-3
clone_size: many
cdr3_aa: CASSPGQGIPALSGNTIYF
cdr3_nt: TGTGCCAGCAGCCCGGGACAGGGGATACCAGCCCTCTCTGGAAACACCATATATTTT

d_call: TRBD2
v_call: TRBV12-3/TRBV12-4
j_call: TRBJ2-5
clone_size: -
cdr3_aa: CASTLIAGETQYF
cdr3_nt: TGTGCCAGCACCCTAATAGCGGGGGAGACCCAGTACTTC

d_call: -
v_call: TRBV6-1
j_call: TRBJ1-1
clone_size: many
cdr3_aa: CASSDGIGEAFF
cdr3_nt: TGTGCCAGCAGTGACGGGATAGGTGAAGCTTTCTTT

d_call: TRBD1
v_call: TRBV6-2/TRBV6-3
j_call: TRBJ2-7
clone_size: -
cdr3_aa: CASSTQTGGNPYEQYF
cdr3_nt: TGTGCCAGCAGTACTCAGACAGGGGGCAACCCCTACGAGCAGTACTTC

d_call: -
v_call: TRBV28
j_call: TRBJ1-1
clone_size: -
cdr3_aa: CASTPGAEAFF
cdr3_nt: TGTGCCAGCACCCCAGGCGCTGAAGCTTTCTTT

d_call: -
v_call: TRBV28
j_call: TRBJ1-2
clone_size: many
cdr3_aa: CASRAPTANKNNYGYTF
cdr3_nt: TGTGCCAGCAGAGCCCCGACAGCTAACAAGAATAACTATGGCTACACCTTC

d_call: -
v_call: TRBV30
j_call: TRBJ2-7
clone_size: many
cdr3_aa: CAWSTGPEAYEQYF
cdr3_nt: TGTGCCTGGAGCACAGGACCCGAGGCCTACGAGCAGTACTTC

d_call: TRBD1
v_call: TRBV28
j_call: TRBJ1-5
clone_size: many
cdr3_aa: CASSLFPTGPNQPQHF
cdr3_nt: TGTGCCAGCAGTTTATTCCCGACAGGGCCCAATCAGCCCCAGCATTTT

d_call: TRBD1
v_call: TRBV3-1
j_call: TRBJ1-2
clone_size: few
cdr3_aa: CASSQQGALGYTF
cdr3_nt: TGTGCCAGCAGCCAGCAGGGGGCGCTTGGCTACACCTTC

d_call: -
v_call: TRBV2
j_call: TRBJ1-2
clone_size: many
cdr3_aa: CASIWGSNYGYTF
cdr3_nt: TGTGCCAGCATCTGGGGATCTAACTATGGCTACACCTTC

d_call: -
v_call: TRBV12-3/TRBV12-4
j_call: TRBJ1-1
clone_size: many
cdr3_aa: CASSFRGSTEAFF
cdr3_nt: TGTGCCAGCAGTTTCAGAGGGAGCACTGAAGCTTTCTTT